The present entry profiles one TCR beta chain with its context. The V end lost 0 bases, the J end lost 6 bases, and 15 bases lay between the germline ends. CDR3 length equals 16 residues. The germline CDR1 and CDR2 sequences are KGHSH and LQKENI. This sample is part of a study of blood T cells in healthy people across ages. The use of a sample-barcoded 5' primer and a J-beta primer mix characterized a second PCR of about 6 to 12 cycles. TCRdb recomputed calls from the 5' RACE reads with MiXCR, one row per CDR3 protein. The sample shows some 370,000 distinct CDR3 sequences, 50% to 60% of them seen only once.

The chain carries TRBV18 and TRBJ2-1, with D maybe TRBD2 (5 bases). This sequence originates from a man in his 60s in good health. Sequences were obtained from blood. The CDR3 DNA reads as TGTGCCAGCTCACCACCTGGACGAGTTGCGGGCAATGAGCAGTTCTTC. Protein: CASSPPGRVAGNEQFF.